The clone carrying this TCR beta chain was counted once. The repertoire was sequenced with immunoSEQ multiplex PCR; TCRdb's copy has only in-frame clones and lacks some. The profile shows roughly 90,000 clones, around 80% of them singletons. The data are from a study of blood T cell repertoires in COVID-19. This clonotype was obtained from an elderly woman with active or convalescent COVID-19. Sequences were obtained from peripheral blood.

The DNA for the CDR3 is TGTGCCAGTAGAGATGCAGGCAGGCTCTCTGGAAACACCATATATTTT. The encoded protein is CASRDAGRLSGNTIYF. This sequence joins TRBV19 and TRBJ1-3; unclear D gene. CDR1 and CDR2 (germline): LNHDA, SQIVND (reference sequence). This CDR3 contains 16 residues. The germline V and J ends were trimmed by 6 bases and 0 bases, with 15 bases remaining between them.